Listed below are T cell receptor beta chains from one sample, sequenced in a study of cytomegalovirus exposure and HLA in healthy donors. Method: immunoSEQ multiplex PCR; TCRdb's copy keeps in-frame clones and lacks some. The sample has some 130,000 clones; about 64% are singletons. Sequences were obtained from PBMCs. These receptor sequences come from a woman in her thirties or forties in good health and CMV-seronegative. CDR3s include the opening cysteine and the closing phenylalanine or tryptophan. A D gene is named only where the DNA matches it firmly. Expanded clones are given a class, and other clones once, few, many or no size at all.

v_call	j_call	clone_size	cdr3_length	d_call	cdr3_aa	cdr3_nt
TRBV19	TRBJ1-5	-	15	-	CASSISGLGNQPQHF	TGTGCCAGTAGTATTTCGGGGTTGGGCAATCAGCCCCAGCATTTT
TRBV5-1	TRBJ1-1	-	15	-	CASSFLTGQGTEAFF	TGCGCCAGCAGCTTTTTAACAGGGCAAGGCACTGAAGCTTTCTTT
TRBV11-2	TRBJ1-6	-	17	-	CASSSARQVYINSPLHF	TGTGCCAGCAGCTCTGCCAGACAGGTTTACATCAATTCACCCCTCCACTTT
TRBV29-1	TRBJ1-5	few	14	-	CSVCEGGSNQPQHF	TGCAGCGTATGTGAAGGGGGTAGCAATCAGCCCCAGCATTTT
TRBV10-3	TRBJ1-1	few	13	-	CAIRARENTEAFF	TGTGCCATCAGGGCCAGGGAGAACACTGAAGCTTTCTTT
TRBV6-1	TRBJ2-7	few	15	-	CASSEGQAEAYEQYF	TGTGCCAGCAGTGAAGGACAGGCAGAGGCATACGAGCAGTACTTC
TRBV7-9	TRBJ1-6	-	15	TRBD1	CASSITGQVDSPLHF	TGTGCCAGCAGCATTACGGGACAGGTTGATTCACCCCTCCACTTT
TRBV7-3	TRBJ2-1	-	16	TRBD2	CASSPRLAGALNEQFF	TGTGCCAGCAGCCCCCGACTAGCGGGGGCGTTAAATGAGCAGTTCTTC
TRBV12-5	TRBJ1-5	-	13	-	CASVETFGQPQHF	TGTGCTAGTGTGGAGACCTTCGGGCAGCCCCAGCATTTT
TRBV27	TRBJ1-4	-	19	TRBD1	CASSLSNPLRGLRNEKLFF	TGTGCCAGCAGTTTATCAAATCCCCTCAGGGGGCTCCGTAATGAAAAACTGTTTTTT
TRBV9	TRBJ2-2	-	18	TRBD2	CASSATRLADKRSGELFF	TGTGCCAGCAGCGCCACCCGGCTAGCGGACAAAAGGAGCGGGGAGCTGTTTTTT
TRBV11-2	TRBJ1-1	-	13	-	CASSSGSNTEAFF	TGTGCCAGCAGCTCCGGGTCCAACACTGAAGCTTTCTTT
TRBV30	TRBJ2-7	-	12	TRBD1	CAWRDSGSEQYF	TGTGCCTGGCGGGACAGTGGCTCCGAGCAGTACTTC
TRBV11-2	TRBJ1-1	few	12	TRBD1	CATRYRTGEAFF	TGTGCCACCCGTTACAGGACAGGGGAAGCTTTCTTT
TRBV10-3	TRBJ2-5	-	18	TRBD1	CAISRLPRDRLGKETQYF	TGTGCCATCAGTCGACTTCCTAGGGACAGGCTGGGGAAAGAGACCCAGTACTTC
TRBV19	TRBJ1-2	-	17	TRBD1	CASSISGQGRARYGYTF	TGTGCCAGTAGTATTTCGGGACAGGGACGCGCGCGGTATGGCTACACCTTC
TRBV4-3	TRBJ1-5	-	15	-	CASSQSSDSNQPQHF	TGCGCCAGCAGCCAAAGTAGCGATAGCAATCAGCCCCAGCATTTT
TRBV19	TRBJ1-2	few	16	TRBD1	CASSIGRDRGRYGYTF	TGTGCCAGTAGTATAGGCCGGGACAGGGGCCGGTATGGCTACACCTTC
TRBV19	TRBJ1-2	-	15	TRBD1	CASSMPRTGDYGYTF	TGTGCCAGTAGTATGCCCCGGACAGGGGACTATGGCTACACCTTC
TRBV27	TRBJ1-1	-	13	-	CASSPPENTEAFF	TGTGCCAGCAGTCCCCCAGAAAACACTGAAGCTTTCTTT
TRBV14	TRBJ2-1	-	15	TRBD1	CASSLYRGYYNEQFF	TGTGCCAGCAGCCTTTACAGGGGGTATTACAATGAGCAGTTCTTC
TRBV19	TRBJ1-5	-	16	-	CASSISGSYSNQPQHF	TGTGCCAGTAGTATCTCCGGGTCATATAGCAATCAGCCCCAGCATTTT
TRBV4-2	TRBJ2-3	-	14	-	CASSQDRGRDTQYF	TGTGCCAGCAGCCAAGATCGCGGTCGCGATACGCAGTATTTT
TRBV18	TRBJ2-7	-	13	-	CASSLSRVGEQYF	TGTGCCAGCTCACTGTCGAGGGTGGGGGAGCAGTACTTC
TRBV5-4	TRBJ1-2	-	16	TRBD1	CASSLRTGGRNYGYTF	TGTGCCAGCAGCTTAAGGACAGGGGGGAGGAACTATGGCTACACCTTC
TRBV29-1	TRBJ1-1	-	13	TRBD1	CSVKGQGGTEAFF	TGCAGCGTAAAGGGACAGGGGGGTACTGAAGCTTTCTTT
TRBV7-2	TRBJ1-2	few	14	TRBD1	CASSPGQAAYGYTF	TGTGCCAGCAGCCCGGGACAGGCTGCCTATGGCTACACCTTC
TRBV5-1	TRBJ1-2	-	14	TRBD1	CASGQGLTNYGYTF	TGCGCCAGCGGACAGGGGCTAACTAACTATGGCTACACCTTC
TRBV5-1	TRBJ1-1	-	16	-	CASSPQGGGGGTEAFF	TGCGCCAGCAGCCCCCAAGGGGGGGGCGGGGGCACTGAAGCTTTCTTT
TRBV6-5	TRBJ1-5	-	15	-	CASSLRGGDNQPQHF	TGTGCCAGCAGTCTCCGTGGGGGGGACAATCAGCCCCAGCATTTT
TRBV30	TRBJ2-3	-	15	TRBD2	CAWSQGQRGADTQYF	TGTGCCTGGAGTCAAGGACAGCGGGGGGCAGATACGCAGTATTTT
TRBV6-6	TRBJ1-6	once	15	-	CASNLRTDYNSPLHF	TGTGCCAGCAACCTCCGGACAGATTATAATTCACCCCTCCACTTT